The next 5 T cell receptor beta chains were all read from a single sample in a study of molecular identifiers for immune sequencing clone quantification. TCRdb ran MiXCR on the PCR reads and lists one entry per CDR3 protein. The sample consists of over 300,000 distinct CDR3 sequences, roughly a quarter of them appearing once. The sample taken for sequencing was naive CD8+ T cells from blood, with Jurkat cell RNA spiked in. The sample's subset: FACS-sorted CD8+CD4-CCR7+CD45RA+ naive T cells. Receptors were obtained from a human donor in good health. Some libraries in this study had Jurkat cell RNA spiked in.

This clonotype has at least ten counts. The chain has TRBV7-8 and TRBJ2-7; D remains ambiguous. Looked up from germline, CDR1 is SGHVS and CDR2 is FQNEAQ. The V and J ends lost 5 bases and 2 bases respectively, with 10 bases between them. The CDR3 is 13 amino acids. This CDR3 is CASSQHGPYEQYF. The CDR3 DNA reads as TGTGCCAGCAGCCAACACGGACCCTACGAGCAGTACTTC.

CDR3 DNA sequence: TGTGCCAGCAGTTTTCGGACCGGACAGGGGGCGACTTTAGATTATGGCTACACCTTC. Amino acids: CASSFRTGQGATLDYGYTF. This chain joins TRBV27 and TRBJ1-2; 11 bases match TRBD1. The CDR3 consists of 19 residues. Germline V CDR1 and CDR2: MNHEY, SMNVEV (reference sequence). V lost 3 bases and J lost 5; bases outside the gene matches: 17.

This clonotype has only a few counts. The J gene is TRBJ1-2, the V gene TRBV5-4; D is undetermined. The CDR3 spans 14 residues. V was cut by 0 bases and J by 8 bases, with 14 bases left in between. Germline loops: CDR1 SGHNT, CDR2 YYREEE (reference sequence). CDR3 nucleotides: TGTGCCAGCAGCTTGGAGGCGGGAACGAGGGGCTACACCTTC. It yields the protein CASSLEAGTRGYTF.

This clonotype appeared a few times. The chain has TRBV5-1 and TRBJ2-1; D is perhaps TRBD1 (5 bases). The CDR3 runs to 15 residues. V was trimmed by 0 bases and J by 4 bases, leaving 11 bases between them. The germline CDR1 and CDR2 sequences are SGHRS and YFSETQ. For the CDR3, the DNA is TGCGCCAGCAGCTTGGGGCAGGGAAGTTACAATGAGCAGTTCTTC. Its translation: CASSLGQGSYNEQFF. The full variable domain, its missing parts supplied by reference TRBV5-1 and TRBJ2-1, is KAGVTQTPRYLIKTRGQQVTLSCSPISGHRSVSWYQQTPGQGLQFLFEYFSETQRNKGNFPGRFSGRQFSNSRSEMNVSTLELGDSALYLCASSLGQGSYNEQFFGPGTRLTVL.

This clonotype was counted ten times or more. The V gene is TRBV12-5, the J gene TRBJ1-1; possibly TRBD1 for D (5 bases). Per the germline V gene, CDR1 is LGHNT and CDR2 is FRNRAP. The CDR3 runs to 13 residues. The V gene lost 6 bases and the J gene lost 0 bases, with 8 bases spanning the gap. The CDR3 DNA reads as TGTGCTAGTGGGGCAGGGATGAACACTGAAGCTTTCTTT. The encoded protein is CASGAGMNTEAFF. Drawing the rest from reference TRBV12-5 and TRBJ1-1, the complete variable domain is DARVTQTPRHKVTEMGQEVTMRCQPILGHNTVFWYRQTMMQGLELLAYFRNRAPLDDSGMPKDRFSAEMPDATLATLKIQPSEPRDSAVYFCASGAGMNTEAFFGQGTRLTVV.